The rows below give T cell receptor beta chains drawn from one sample of a study of OX40 agonist ivuxolimab in advanced cancers. The assay was immunoSEQ multiplex PCR, and TCRdb's table has in-frame clones only and misses some. The sample holds approximately 98,000 clones, approximately 80% seen once. The material was CD4+ or CD8+ T cells sorted from blood, obtained in a trial of the OX40 agonist ivuxolimab. The receptors stem from an adult with an advanced solid tumor such as melanoma, head and neck, liver or kidney cancer. The CDR3 runs from the conserved cysteine through the conserved F or W. Fields, in order: clone size, D gene, J gene, CDR3 length, V gene, CDR3 DNA, CDR3 protein. The D gene is left open where the match is weak. Where a row states a size, it is once, few, many or the class of an expanded clone; other rows omit it.

>-|-|TRBJ1-2|15|TRBV21-1
TGTGCCAGCAGCAAGTGTGGGGACAGCTTCTATGGCTACACCTTC
CASSKCGDSFYGYTF
>-|-|TRBJ2-3|16|TRBV7-3
TGTGCCAGCAGCCCAGGGCCTTCCGGCGCGCTAGATACGCAGTATTTT
CASSPGPSGALDTQYF
>once|-|TRBJ1-1|14|TRBV6-4
TGTGCCAGCAGTGACCCCTGGAGAGCCACTGAAGCTTTCTTT
CASSDPWRATEAFF
>-|-|TRBJ1-5|14|TRBV5-8
TGTGCCAGCAGCTTGCGGGGCTCCAATCAGCCCCAGCATTTT
CASSLRGSNQPQHF
>few|TRBD1|TRBJ2-7|16|TRBV7-8
TGTGCCAGCAGCCCCTACAGACAGGGGGCGATGTACGAGCAGTACTTC
CASSPYRQGAMYEQYF
>-|-|TRBJ1-1|13|TRBV19
TGTGCCAGTAGTAAAACAGGGTCGCCTGAAGCTTTCTTT
CASSKTGSPEAFF
>-|TRBD1|TRBJ2-7|13|TRBV10-1
TGCGCCAGCACAACAGGGGGAAGGCACGAGCAGTACTTC
CASTTGGRHEQYF
>-|-|TRBJ2-3|15|TRBV4-3
TGCGCCAGCAGCCTCGAAACTTCTTCCACAGATACGCAGTATTTT
CASSLETSSTDTQYF
>-|TRBD2|TRBJ2-5|17|TRBV2
TGTGCCAGCGCCCCACGGGGGGGAACAACCCGCCAAGAGACCCAGTACTTC
CASAPRGGTTRQETQYF
>-|-|TRBJ2-7|19|TRBV5-6
TGTGCCAGCAGCTTGGCCGTACAGGGAGTCGGCCTTCGCTCCTACGAGCAGTACTTC
CASSLAVQGVGLRSYEQYF
>few|TRBD1|TRBJ1-2|12|TRBV27
TGTGCCAGCAGGACAGGGAACTATGGCTACACCTTC
CASRTGNYGYTF
>-|TRBD2|TRBJ2-7|14|TRBV10-2
TGCGCCACGGGCCGGGAGGCGCCCTACTACGAGCAGTACTTC
CATGREAPYYEQYF
>once|-|TRBJ2-1|15|TRBV5-6
TGTGCCAGCAGCCTTCTAGGGAAACCTAACAATGAGCAGTTCTTC
CASSLLGKPNNEQFF
>once|-|TRBJ1-2|13|TRBV2
TGTGCCAGCTCAGACAGTCCCAGGGGTGGCTACACCTTC
CASSDSPRGGYTF
>-|TRBD2|TRBJ2-3|16|TRBV5-6
TGTGCCAGCAGCTCCTCGGGACTAGCGGGGCCAGATACGCAGTATTTT
CASSSSGLAGPDTQYF
>-|-|TRBJ1-1|17|TRBV7-2
TGTGCCAGCAGTCGCCCCGGGACACGGTATTGGGGGACTGAAGCTTTCTTT
CASSRPGTRYWGTEAFF
>-|-|TRBJ1-2|15|TRBV6-5
TGTGCCAGCAGTCTCAGCCTTGGGCAGGACTATGGCTACACCTTC
CASSLSLGQDYGYTF
>-|-|TRBJ2-2|16|TRBV19
TGTGCCAGTAGTCAAAAAACAGGGTTGGGCACCGGGGAGCTGTTTTTT
CASSQKTGLGTGELFF
>-|-|TRBJ2-7|15|TRBV5-8
TGTGCCAGCAGCTTCCCCAGACTAGTAGGGGACGAGCAGTACTTC
CASSFPRLVGDEQYF
>-|-|TRBJ2-5|15|TRBV6-5
TGTGCCAGCAGCTCCTCGCCCAGTGGGGCAGAGACCCAGTACTTC
CASSSSPSGAETQYF
>few|TRBD1|TRBJ1-5|15|TRBV2
TGTGCCAGCAGCTTATACAGGGGAAGCAATCAGCCCCAGCATTTT
CASSLYRGSNQPQHF
>-|TRBD2|TRBJ2-5|14|TRBV5-1
TGCGCCAGCAGAGGAGCGGGGAACCAAGAGACCCAGTACTTC
CASRGAGNQETQYF
>once|TRBD1|TRBJ1-1|15|TRBV18
TGTGCCAGCTCACCACCAGGACAGGGGCACACTGAAGCTTTCTTT
CASSPPGQGHTEAFF
>-|-|TRBJ2-7|15|TRBV16
TGTGCCAGCAGCCAAAGCGCGGGACAGAACTACGAGCAGTACTTC
CASSQSAGQNYEQYF
>-|-|TRBJ2-5|13|TRBV7-2
TGTGCCAGCAGCGCCGTCGGGGGCGAGACCCAGTACTTC
CASSAVGGETQYF